Listed below are T cell receptor beta chains from one sample, sequenced in a study of blood T cell repertoires in COVID-19. The method was immunoSEQ multiplex PCR; TCRdb's version includes in-frame clones alone and lacks a portion of them. The sample lists some 350,000 clones, 90% occurring once. Sequencing was performed on peripheral blood. These receptor sequences come from a man younger than 35 with active or convalescent COVID-19. The CDR3 runs from the conserved cysteine through the conserved F or W. D genes are given only for firm matches. Size is omitted from some rows. Given values are once, few, many or a class for expanded clones.

v_gene,j_gene,abundance,len,d_gene,CDR3nt,CDR3aa
TRBV6-2/TRBV6-3,TRBJ2-6,NA,15,NA,TGTGCCAGCAGTTATGGAGGGACTGGGGCCAACGTGCTGACTTTC,CASSYGGTGANVLTF
TRBV28,TRBJ1-5,NA,14,NA,TGTGCCAGCAGATACGGACAGTTCTATCAGCCCCAGCATTTT,CASRYGQFYQPQHF
TRBV7-2,TRBJ2-2,NA,16,TRBD2,TGTGCCAGCAGCCCCCGGGGGGGGGCGAACACCGGGGAGCTGTTTTTT,CASSPRGGANTGELFF
TRBV19,TRBJ1-5,once,14,TRBD1,TGTGCCAGTACCCCGGGGACAGAAAATCAGCCCCAGCATTTT,CASTPGTENQPQHF
TRBV2,TRBJ2-5,NA,11,NA,TGTGCCAGCAGCATCCCCGAGACCCAGTACTTC,CASSIPETQYF
TRBV19,TRBJ2-7,NA,16,NA,TGTGCCAGTAGTACTCCGGGACATTCGAGCTCCTACGAGCAGTACTTC,CASSTPGHSSSYEQYF
TRBV7-3,TRBJ2-1,NA,17,TRBD2,TGTGCCAGCAGCTCGAGACCGGGACTAGCGGGGGTTAATGAGCAGTTCTTC,CASSSRPGLAGVNEQFF
TRBV19,TRBJ2-7,few,14,TRBD1,TGTGCCAGTAGTAGGGACAGGGCATCCTCCGAGCAGTACTTC,CASSRDRASSEQYF
TRBV15,TRBJ1-4,few,17,TRBD1,TGTGCCACCAGCAGAAAGGACAGGGGGCGATTTAATGAAAAACTGTTTTTT,CATSRKDRGRFNEKLFF
TRBV29-1,TRBJ1-2,NA,15,NA,TGCAGCGTTGAAGATCTGATCAGGGGTAACGATGGCTACACCTTC,CSVEDLIRGNDGYTF
TRBV2,TRBJ2-2,NA,15,NA,TGTGCCAGCAGTGGGACGGGGACGAACACCGGGGAGCTGTTTTTT,CASSGTGTNTGELFF
TRBV2,TRBJ1-1,NA,9,TRBD1,TGTGCCAGTGGACAGGGGGCTTTCTTT,CASGQGAFF
TRBV5-4,TRBJ2-5,NA,14,NA,TGTGCCAGCAGCTTGGTGGGCTTTGCGGAGACCCAGTACTTC,CASSLVGFAETQYF
TRBV5-1,TRBJ1-1,NA,13,NA,TGCGCCAGCAGCTTGGTTGTGGAGACTGAAGCTTTCTTT,CASSLVVETEAFF
TRBV28,TRBJ1-3,NA,13,NA,TGTGCCAGCAGTTTTGCAGCTGGAAACACCATATATTTT,CASSFAAGNTIYF
TRBV28,TRBJ1-5,NA,14,NA,TGTGCCAGCAGTTTAAGGGGTAGCAATCAGCCCCAGCATTTT,CASSLRGSNQPQHF
TRBV6-6,TRBJ1-2,NA,15,TRBD1,TGTGCCAGCAATACCCGGGACAGTCGTAACTATGGCTACACCTTC,CASNTRDSRNYGYTF
TRBV14,TRBJ2-7,NA,17,NA,TGTGCCAGCAGCCAAGGATTCCGCAGGGGTGTCCCCTACGAGCAGTACTTC,CASSQGFRRGVPYEQYF
TRBV12-5,TRBJ1-3,NA,17,TRBD1,TGTGCTAGTGGTTTGATTTTGGACAGGAACTCTGGAAACACCATATATTTT,CASGLILDRNSGNTIYF
TRBV6-5,TRBJ1-2,NA,14,NA,TGTGCCACCAGGGTGAACACAGATAACTATGGCTACACCTTC,CATRVNTDNYGYTF
TRBV7-8,TRBJ2-6,NA,14,NA,TGTGCCAGCAGCTCCAGGGCTGGGGCCAACGTCCTGACTTTC,CASSSRAGANVLTF
TRBV3-1/TRBV3-2,TRBJ2-3,NA,15,NA,TGTGCCAGCAGCCAAGAACAGGAAGGGGCAGATACGCAGTATTTT,CASSQEQEGADTQYF
TRBV7-8,TRBJ2-2,NA,17,TRBD2,TGTGCCAGCATCCTTAGACTAGCGGTTCCGAACACCGGGGAGCTGTTTTTT,CASILRLAVPNTGELFF
TRBV7-9,TRBJ2-7,once,14,NA,TGTGCCAGCAGCTTACGGGGTTGGACGGACGAGCAGTACTTC,CASSLRGWTDEQYF
TRBV7-9,TRBJ1-6,NA,16,NA,TGTGCCAGCAGCTTAGTTGGACGGAGGTCGAACTCACCCCTCCACTTT,CASSLVGRRSNSPLHF
TRBV5-4,TRBJ1-4,few,15,NA,TGTGCCAGCAGCTTGGGGGGGGGCCTTAATGAAAAACTGTTTTTT,CASSLGGGLNEKLFF
TRBV19,TRBJ1-6,NA,14,TRBD1,TGTGCCAGTAGTGTAACAGGGGAGGATTCACCCCTCCACTTT,CASSVTGEDSPLHF
TRBV11-2,TRBJ2-3,NA,15,TRBD2,TGTGCCAGCAGAATGACTAGCGGGGACACAGATACGCAGTATTTT,CASRMTSGDTDTQYF
TRBV15,TRBJ2-2,NA,18,TRBD1,TGTGCCACCAGCACCCAACGACAGGGCAGAGGGCGAGGCGGGGAGCTGTTTTTT,CATSTQRQGRGRGGELFF
TRBV20-1,TRBJ2-1,NA,11,NA,TGCAGTGCTAGTTTCCGGGATGAGCAGTTCTTC,CSASFRDEQFF
TRBV29-1,TRBJ2-4,NA,15,NA,TGCAGCGTTCCCCAGTGGCCCTTAGCCAAAAACATTCAGTACTTC,CSVPQWPLAKNIQYF
TRBV4-1,TRBJ2-7,NA,15,TRBD2,TGCGCCAGCAGCCAAGAGGAGCGGGATGTCTCCGAGCAGTACTTC,CASSQEERDVSEQYF
TRBV3-1/TRBV3-2,TRBJ1-3,NA,16,NA,TGTGCCAGCAGCCCAAGGGTAGGGGAATGGCGAAACACCATATATTTT,CASSPRVGEWRNTIYF
TRBV27,TRBJ2-7,NA,16,TRBD2,TGTGCCAGCAGTCCCCCCCGGGGACTAAAGACCTACGAGCAGTACTTC,CASSPPRGLKTYEQYF
TRBV7-2,TRBJ2-2,NA,16,NA,TGTGCCAGCAGCTTAGTCAGGGCTACGACCACCGGGGAGCTGTTTTTT,CASSLVRATTTGELFF
TRBV18,TRBJ2-4,NA,14,NA,TGTGCCAGCTCACCCGGACTAGCCAAAAACATTCAGTACTTC,CASSPGLAKNIQYF
TRBV19,TRBJ1-5,NA,14,NA,TGTGCCAGTAGTGGGCAGGGTAGGAGTCAGCCCCAGCATTTT,CASSGQGRSQPQHF
TRBV7-2,TRBJ2-7,NA,12,NA,TGTGCCAGCAGCTTAGGGTCCGGGTCGCAGTACTTC,CASSLGSGSQYF
TRBV4-3,TRBJ2-1,NA,17,TRBD2,TGCGCCAGCAGCCAAGATGTGCGTAGCGGGGGGTTCAATGAGCAGTTCTTC,CASSQDVRSGGFNEQFF
TRBV4-1,TRBJ1-5,NA,19,TRBD1,TGCGCCAGCAGCCAACCGGGGACAGTGGACGGTTCTAGCAATCAGCCCCAGCATTTT,CASSQPGTVDGSSNQPQHF